These 3 T cell receptor beta chains share one sample of origin, sequenced in a study of CD8 T cells in ankylosing spondylitis. Each CDR3 protein is one row after TCRdb ran MiXCR on the 5' RACE reads. The sample contains about 160,000 distinct CDR3 sequences, 9.8% of which appear only once. Specimen: blood, either unsorted or a sorted T cell fraction (not recorded which). These receptors all come from a female donor with ankylosing spondylitis or in good health (not recorded which).

This clonotype was recorded many times. This chain links TRBV12-3 or TRBV12-4 with TRBJ1-2; tentatively, D is TRBD1 (6 bases). The V gene lost 5 bases and the J gene lost 2 bases, with 15 bases spanning the gap. CDR3 length: 15 amino acids. In nucleotides, the CDR3 is TGTGCCAGCAGTCCCCTCCCCGACAGGAACTATGGCTACACCTTC. This encodes CASSPLPDRNYGYTF.

This clonotype was picked up many times. The chain recombines TRBV4-3 with TRBJ2-1; no clear D. The V gene's germline CDR1 is LGHNA and CDR2 YSLEER. The CDR3 sequence is 13 residues long. The V end lost 0 bases, the J end lost 0 bases, and 0 bases lay between the germline ends. CDR3: CASSQDSYNEQFF. CDR3 sequence (DNA): TGCGCCAGCAGCCAAGACTCCTACAATGAGCAGTTCTTC.

This CDR3 reads CASSLLTSGRGTNTGELFF. For the CDR3, the DNA is TGTGCCAGCAGCTTATTGACTAGCGGGAGGGGAACGAACACCGGGGAGCTGTTTTTT. This rearrangement joins TRBV7-8 to TRBJ2-2; TRBD2 agrees at 14 bases. Germline trimming cut 2 bases from V and 0 bases from J; bases unmatched to any gene: 5. CDR3 length: 19 residues. Looked up from germline, CDR1 is SGHVS and CDR2 is FQNEAQ.